One sample yielded the 22 T cell receptor beta chains listed below, sequenced in a study of blood T cells in healthy people across ages. Combining a sample-barcoded 5' primer with a J-beta primer mix, a second PCR ran for roughly 7 to 12 cycles. TCRdb redid the calling of the 5' RACE reads with MiXCR, one entry per CDR3 protein. The repertoire holds more than 800,000 distinct CDR3 sequences, 45% seen once, with over 15% in the top ten. Sequencing input: blood. These receptors were obtained from a woman aged 55-75 years in good health.

The V and J genes are TRBV7-3 and TRBJ2-2; the D gene could be TRBD1 or TRBD2 (6 bases each). The V gene lost 5 bases and the J gene lost 10 bases, with 17 bases spanning the gap. The germline CDR1 and CDR2 sequences are SGHTA and FQGTGA. This CDR3 region has 14 residues. CDR3 protein: CASSLLGGGAELFF. In nucleotides, the CDR3 is TGTGCCAGCAGCCTCCTGGGGGGCGGGGCGGAGCTGTTTTTT.

Comment on this clonotype: One end of the junction does not line up with germline, which may come from a read error. This chain joins TRBV5-6 and TRBJ1-1; D not certain. Germline lookup yields CDR1 SGHDT and CDR2 YYEEEE. The CDR3 sequence is 14 residues long. In nucleotides, the CDR3 is TGTGCCAGCAGCTCCGACCTTAGGAGCACTAAAGCTTTCTTT. Encoded protein: CASSSDLRSTKAFF.

The chain joins TRBV12-5 to TRBJ1-1; no clear D. The germline V and J ends were trimmed by 2 bases and 1 base, with 11 bases remaining between them. Germline CDR1 reads LGHNT; CDR2 reads FRNRAP. The CDR3 is 15 amino acids. For the CDR3, the DNA is TGTGCTAGTGGTTTGACGGTTGAGAAGAACACTGAAGCTTTCTTT. Translating gives CASGLTVEKNTEAFF.

The chain has TRBV20-1 and TRBJ2-1; the match to TRBD2 covers 8 bases. The junction had 9 bases not matched to a gene; V was cut back by 6 bases and J by 8 bases. CDR3 length equals 13 residues. The germline V gene has CDR1 DFQATT and CDR2 SNEGSKA (reference sequence). CDR3 nucleotides: TGCAGTGCCGGGGGGGAGGGGATCGATGAGCAGTTCTTC. Protein product: CSAGGEGIDEQFF.

The V call is TRBV4-1, the J call TRBJ2-3; weak D call: TRBD2 (5 bases). The V end was cut by 4 bases, the J end by 1 base, with 9 bases between. This CDR3 has 14 amino acids. Germline CDR1 and CDR2: MGHRA and YSYEKL. The CDR3 DNA reads as TGCGCCAGCAGCCGCTGGGAGCGCACAGATACGCAGTATTTT. It yields the protein CASSRWERTDTQYF.

Comments on this clonotype: The junction departs from germline at one end; a sequencing error may be responsible. The V and J genes are TRBV3-1 and TRBJ2-1, with D unclear. Germline loops: CDR1 LGHDT, CDR2 YNNKEL (reference sequence). There are 13 residues in the CDR3. CDR3 DNA sequence: TGTGCCAGCAGCCCCGTGGGCTACAATGAGCAGTTTTTC. It is translated as CASSPVGYNEQFF.

The V gene is TRBV15, the J gene TRBJ1-5, with a possible D match to TRBD1 (5 bases). Looked up from germline, CDR1 is LNHNV and CDR2 is YYDKDF (reference sequence). The CDR3 spans 14 residues. V was trimmed by 5 bases and J by 2 bases, leaving 10 bases between them. CDR3 loop: CATSSGAGNQPQHF. In nucleotides, the CDR3 is TGTGCCACCAGCTCCGGGGCTGGCAATCAGCCCCAGCATTTT. Filled out from reference TRBV15 and TRBJ1-5, the complete variable domain reads DAMVIQNPRYQVTQFGKPVTLSCSQTLNHNVMYWYQQKSSQAPKLLFHYYDKDFNNEADTPDNFQSRRPNTSFCFLDIRSPGLGDTAMYLCATSSGAGNQPQHFGDGTRLSIL.

The chain carries TRBV9 and TRBJ2-5; D is unresolved. V shed 4 bases and J shed 7 bases, with 14 bases lying between them. In germline, CDR1 is SGDLS, CDR2 YYNGEE. The CDR3 consists of 13 residues. CDR3 amino acids: CASSPVPVGTQYF. CDR3 in DNA: TGTGCCAGCAGCCCCGTGCCCGTGGGGACCCAGTACTTC.

V usage is TRBV28 and J usage is TRBJ2-1, with 11 bases that match TRBD2. The J call may not be correct, given that the DNA end is closer to TRBJ2-7. Germline CDR1 reads MDHEN; CDR2 reads SYDVKM. The CDR3 covers 14 residues. In nucleotides, the CDR3 is TGTGCCAGCAGATTAGCGGGAGGGTCGGGGGAGCAGTACTTC. Translated, it gives CASRLAGGSGEQYF.

The J gene is TRBJ2-1, the V gene TRBV7-9, with D tentatively TRBD2 (6 bases). Germline loops: CDR1 SEHNR, CDR2 FQNEAQ (reference sequence). CDR3 size: 15 residues. V was pared by 5 bases and J by 4 bases, with 15 bases between. The CDR3 protein is CASSPPRLDYNEQFF. In DNA, the CDR3 is TGTGCCAGCAGCCCCCCCCGACTAGATTACAATGAGCAGTTCTTC.

This sequence joins TRBV15 and TRBJ2-7; D may be TRBD1 (6 bases). The length of the CDR3 is 14 residues. The germline V gene encodes CDR1 LNHNV and CDR2 YYDKDF (reference sequence). V lost 1 base and J 5 bases, leaving 12 bases between the germline ends. The CDR3 here is CATSRGTGWNEQYF. In nucleotides, the CDR3 is TGTGCCACCAGCAGAGGTACAGGGTGGAACGAGCAGTACTTC.

Of note for this clonotype: Being one base from a much bigger clone, this may be a read error. The chain uses TRBV6-2 or TRBV6-3 and TRBJ2-7, with D perhaps matching TRBD2 (6 bases). The CDR3 spans 15 residues. Germline loops: CDR1 MNHEY, CDR2 SVGEGT. The CDR3 nucleotides are TGTGCCAGCAGTTACTCTCCGGGGGAATCGTACGGGCAGTACTTC. This sequence encodes CASSYSPGESYGQYF.

The chain links TRBV20-1 to TRBJ1-3, with D possibly being TRBD1 (6 bases). CDR1 is DFQATT and CDR2 is SNEGSKA in the germline V gene (reference sequence). This CDR3 has 14 residues. Trimming stripped 5 bases from V and 4 bases from J, with 15 bases between. The CDR3 DNA reads TGCAGTGCTGATCCTCAGGGGTCCGGAAACACCATATATTTT. Its protein is CSADPQGSGNTIYF.

This chain links TRBV11-2 with TRBJ2-1, with 9 bases aligning to TRBD1. V shed 5 bases, J shed 8 bases, and the junction held 16 bases outside the gene matches. The CDR3 contains 17 residues. Germline CDR1 reads SGHAT; CDR2 reads FQNNGV. The DNA for the CDR3 is TGTGCCAGCAGCCCGGCCGTGGAACAGGGGGCTTTTTATGAGCAGTTCTTC. It translates to CASSPAVEQGAFYEQFF.

This clonotype was counted a few times. This chain links TRBV5-6 with TRBJ2-5; 9 bases fit TRBD1. The CDR3 runs 14 residues. CDR1 SGHDT and CDR2 YYEEEE come from the germline V gene. V lost 4 bases to trimming and J lost 11 bases; unmatched junction nucleotides: 12. The CDR3 reads CASSRRTGALEQYF. The DNA of the CDR3 is TGTGCCAGCAGCCGTAGGACAGGGGCGTTGGAGCAGTACTTC.

This chain uses TRBV2 with TRBJ1-1; D gene ambiguous. CDR3 size: 14 residues. Germline V CDR1 and CDR2: SNHLY, FYNNEI. V was cut by 4 bases and J by 7 bases, with 16 bases left in between. In DNA, the CDR3 is TGTGCCAGCAGTGGTGGGCAGAGGCCAAATGAAGCTTTCTTT. Translation: CASSGGQRPNEAFF.

The chain carries TRBV20-1 and TRBJ2-1; D may be TRBD1 (6 bases). V was clipped by 0 bases and J by 6 bases, with 15 bases between them. The CDR3 length is 15 residues. CDR1 and CDR2 (germline): DFQATT, SNEGSKA (reference sequence). Here the CDR3 reads CSARDGRGASNEQFF. In nucleotides, the CDR3 is TGCAGTGCTAGAGATGGCAGGGGCGCGAGCAATGAGCAGTTCTTC.

This chain connects TRBV15 to TRBJ2-3; D is unclear. Looked up from germline, CDR1 is LNHNV and CDR2 is YYDKDF (reference sequence). The CDR3 covers 13 residues. Trimming pared 8 bases from V and 3 bases from J, leaving 12 bases between. The CDR3 bases are TGTGCCACCGGGGATGGGCCGACAGATACGCAGTATTTT. The encoded protein is CATGDGPTDTQYF.

The chain has TRBV5-1 and TRBJ1-2; D is ambiguous. CDR1 is SGHRS and CDR2 is YFSETQ in the germline V gene. The CDR3 sequence is 12 residues long. V lost 1 base and J 10 bases, leaving 11 bases between the germline ends. CDR3 bases: TGCGCCAGCAGCTTGAGAAGCGACTCCTACACCTTC. Residues: CASSLRSDSYTF.

The V call is TRBV11-1, the J call TRBJ2-7; 7 nucleotides match TRBD1. V lost 5 bases and J lost 6; bases outside the gene matches: 7. From germline, CDR1 is SGHAT and CDR2 FQDESV (reference sequence). This CDR3 has 13 amino acids. The CDR3 loop is CASSRNDRAEQYF. As DNA, the CDR3 is TGTGCCAGCAGCCGAAACGACAGGGCCGAGCAGTACTTC. Together with reference TRBV11-1 and TRBJ2-7, the CDR3 gives the full variable domain: EAEVAQSPRYKITEKSQAVAFWCDPISGHATLYWYRQILGQGPELLVQFQDESVVDDSQLPKDRFSAERLKGVDSTLKIQPAELGDSAMYLCASSRNDRAEQYFGPGTRLTVT.

This clonotype was seen a handful of times. The chain employs TRBV4-1 and TRBJ2-7; D is unclear. V was cut by 0 bases and J by 3 bases, with 9 bases left in between. Germline-derived CDR1 and CDR2 are MGHRA and YSYEKL. This CDR3 has 14 amino acids. The CDR3 nucleotides are TGCGCCAGCAGCCAAGATTTGGATCTCTACGAGCAGTACTTC. This codes for CASSQDLDLYEQYF.

The gene calls are TRBV28 and TRBJ2-3; 9 nucleotides match TRBD2. This CDR3 has 16 residues. Germline values: CDR1 MDHEN, CDR2 SYDVKM. The V gene end was trimmed by 4 bases and the J gene end by 4 bases; junction bases not matched to a gene: 9. This CDR3 reads CASSWDSGSGADTQYF. CDR3 DNA: TGTGCCAGCAGTTGGGATAGCGGGAGTGGCGCAGATACGCAGTATTTT.